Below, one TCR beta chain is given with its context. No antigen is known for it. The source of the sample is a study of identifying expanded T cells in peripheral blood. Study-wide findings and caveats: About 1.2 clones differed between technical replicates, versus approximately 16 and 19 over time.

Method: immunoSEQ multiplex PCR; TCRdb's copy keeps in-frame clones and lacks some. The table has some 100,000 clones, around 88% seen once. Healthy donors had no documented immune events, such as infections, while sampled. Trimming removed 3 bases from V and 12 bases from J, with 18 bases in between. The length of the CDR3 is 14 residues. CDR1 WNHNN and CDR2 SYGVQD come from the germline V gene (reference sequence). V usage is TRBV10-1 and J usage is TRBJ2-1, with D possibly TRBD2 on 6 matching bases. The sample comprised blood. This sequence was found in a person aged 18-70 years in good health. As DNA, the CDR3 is TGCGCCAGCAGTGACCCTAGACTAGATAGAGGGCAGTTCTTC. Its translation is CASSDPRLDRGQFF.